The 32 T cell receptor beta chains presented below share a single source sample, sequenced in a study of cytomegalovirus exposure and HLA in healthy donors. Primers: 60 Vbeta forward and 13 Jbeta reverse. The protocol was immunoSEQ multiplex PCR, while the TCRdb copy is restricted to in-frame clones and leaves out a portion. The data hold approximately 200,000 clones, with 65% to 80% observed a single time. Specimen: PBMCs. The receptors derive from a man in his forties in good health and CMV-seronegative.

This chain connects TRBV4-3 to TRBJ1-1; 7 bases match TRBD1. This CDR3 spans 15 amino acids. V lost 0 bases and J lost 1; bases outside the gene matches: 2. Germline V gene sequence: CDR1 LGHNA, CDR2 YSLEER. The CDR3 loop reads CASSQEGQKNTEAFF. DNA for the CDR3: TGCGCCAGCAGCCAAGAGGGACAGAAGAACACTGAAGCTTTCTTT.

The gene calls are TRBV19 and TRBJ2-3, with TRBD1 as a possible D gene (6 bases). The CDR3 is 15 amino acids. Germline V gene lookup returns CDR1 LNHDA and CDR2 SQIVND (reference sequence). Trimming pared 0 bases from V and 3 bases from J, leaving 10 bases between. CDR3 nucleotide sequence: TGTGCCAGTAGTATAGACACAGGGAAGACAGATACGCAGTATTTT. Its translation is CASSIDTGKTDTQYF.

The chain links TRBV2 to TRBJ2-1; 8 bases align to TRBD2. The CDR3 covers 14 residues. Losses at the gene ends were 5 bases for V and 5 bases for J; bases not matched to a gene: 5. Germline V gene data show CDR1 as SNHLY and CDR2 as FYNNEI. DNA of the CDR3: TGTGCCAGCAGTAAGCGGGAGCAGAACAATGAGCAGTTCTTC. Encoded protein: CASSKREQNNEQFF.

In this sample, this clone turned up a few times. The V and J genes are TRBV7-2 and TRBJ2-2; no clear D. The CDR3 covers 12 residues. Germline loops: CDR1 SGHTA, CDR2 FQGNSA. Trimming shortened V by 1 base and J by 7 bases, and 4 bases separated the two germline ends. In DNA, the CDR3 is TGTGCCAGCAGCTTAGTCGGCGGGGAGCTGTTTTTT. Amino acid sequence: CASSLVGGELFF.

This chain uses TRBV10-2 with TRBJ2-7, with D tentatively TRBD2 (6 bases). V was pared by 2 bases and J by 6 bases, with 14 bases between. Germline-derived CDR1 and CDR2 are WSHSY and SAAADI. This CDR3 comprises 14 residues. The CDR3 loop is CASSETTLGGEQYF. The DNA of the CDR3 is TGCGCCAGCAGTGAGACGACTCTCGGGGGCGAGCAGTACTTC.

The chain combines TRBV5-1 with TRBJ2-2, with D possibly TRBD1 on 6 matching bases. In germline, CDR1 is SGHRS, CDR2 YFSETQ. Trimming removed 4 bases from V and 0 bases from J, with 10 bases in between. This CDR3 contains 15 residues. The CDR3 sequence: CASSRQVSNTGELFF. CDR3 bases: TGCGCCAGCAGCCGACAGGTTTCGAACACCGGGGAGCTGTTTTTT.

V gene TRBV7-3 combines with J gene TRBJ2-7; 12 nucleotides align to TRBD2. J gave up 6 bases and V 4 bases, and 4 bases lay outside the gene matches. This CDR3 is built from 14 residues. Germline V gene lookup returns CDR1 SGHTA and CDR2 FQGTGA. CDR3 DNA: TGTGCCAGCAGCTATGGGACTAGCGGGTCCGAGCAGTACTTC. As protein: CASSYGTSGSEQYF.

This rearrangement joins TRBV7-2 to TRBJ2-1, with 9 bases matching TRBD1. V lost 5 bases and J lost 9; bases outside the gene matches: 8. Germline CDR1 reads SGHTA; CDR2 reads FQGNSA. This CDR3 has 14 residues. CDR3 nucleotide sequence: TGTGCCAGCAGCCGGGACAGGGTCTATAGTGAGCAGTTCTTC. Translation: CASSRDRVYSEQFF.

The sample holds a few counts of this clone. The sample has other DNA sequences that encode this CDR3 too. This chain joins TRBV30 and TRBJ1-1; no clear D. This CDR3 region has 12 residues. Trimming removed 5 bases at V and 5 bases at J, with 12 bases between. Germline V gives CDR1 GTSNPN, CDR2 SVGIG (reference sequence). The CDR3 DNA follows: TGTGCCTGGGACGGCGGGGAGACTGAAGCTTTCTTT. It encodes CAWDGGETEAFF.

Only a few counts were recorded for this clone. This chain connects TRBV10-2 to TRBJ2-7; possibly TRBD2 for D (6 bases). Germline loops: CDR1 WSHSY, CDR2 SAAADI. Trimming left V 3 bases short and J 4 bases short, with 13 bases between. The CDR3 has 14 residues. CDR3 sequence: CASSDGGGGYEQYF. CDR3 nucleotides: TGCGCCAGCAGTGACGGGGGAGGTGGGTACGAGCAGTACTTC.

This clone has a handful of counts. This rearrangement joins TRBV15 to TRBJ2-7, with TRBD2 matching over 10 bases. This CDR3 spans 15 amino acids. Germline CDR1 LNHNV, CDR2 YYDKDF (reference sequence). Trimming cost V 5 bases and J 3 bases; bases outside gene matches: 7. CDR3 amino acids: CATSFSSGGDYEQYF. DNA of the CDR3: TGTGCCACCAGCTTCAGCAGCGGGGGGGACTACGAGCAGTACTTC.

The chain is built from TRBV28 and TRBJ2-7; tentatively, D is TRBD1 (6 bases). Trimming left V 7 bases short and J 3 bases short, with 13 bases between. The CDR3 runs 13 residues. Germline assignment: CDR1 MDHEN and CDR2 SYDVKM. The CDR3 DNA reads TGTGCCAGCACCCTCGGACAGTTCTACGAGCAGTACTTC. Translating it yields CASTLGQFYEQYF.

The chain is built from TRBV10-3 and TRBJ2-1; possible D gene TRBD2, 6 bases. The germline V gene encodes CDR1 ENHRY and CDR2 SYGVKD. This CDR3 contains 16 residues. Trimming pared 3 bases from V and 10 bases from J, leaving 22 bases between. This CDR3 reads CAISEGGTPIRLEQFF. Written as DNA, the CDR3 is TGTGCCATCAGTGAAGGCGGGACCCCCATCAGACTGGAGCAGTTCTTC.

V and J are TRBV27 and TRBJ2-7; D gene ambiguous. V lost 2 bases to trimming and J lost 3 bases, with 11 bases between them. Germline loops: CDR1 MNHEY, CDR2 SMNVEV (reference sequence). CDR3 length: 14 residues. CDR3 coding DNA: TGTGCCAGCAGTTTACGAGCAGGTCTCTACGAGCAGTACTTC. Its translation is CASSLRAGLYEQYF.

The chain carries TRBV7-3 and TRBJ2-7; 10 bases are shared with TRBD1. The CDR3 consists of 14 residues. CDR1 is SGHTA, CDR2 FQGTGA, per germline. The ends lost 6 bases at V and 3 bases at J; junction bases unmatched: 5. The CDR3 protein is CASSPGQGIYEQYF. The CDR3 nucleotides read TGTGCCAGCAGTCCGGGACAGGGGATCTACGAGCAGTACTTC.

This chain joins TRBV4-1 and TRBJ2-5; perhaps TRBD1 as D (6 bases). This CDR3 comprises 14 residues. The V end lost 1 base, the J end lost 7 bases, and 13 bases lay between the germline ends. Germline CDR1 is MGHRA and CDR2 is YSYEKL. The CDR3 region is CASSQGPGVGTQYF. CDR3 in DNA: TGCGCCAGCAGCCAAGGGCCAGGGGTCGGGACCCAGTACTTC.

This clone was recorded once. The chain combines TRBV5-6 with TRBJ1-2; 10 positions agree with TRBD1. The length of the CDR3 is 14 residues. Germline-derived CDR1 and CDR2 are SGHDT and YYEEEE. The V segment lost 3 bases and the J segment 3 bases; nucleotides outside the gene matches: 2. CDR3 sequence (DNA): TGTGCCAGCAGCTCGACAGGGGGCGACTATGGCTACACCTTC. Its protein product is CASSSTGGDYGYTF.

The chain carries TRBV19 and TRBJ2-3, with unresolved D. Germline CDR1 and CDR2: LNHDA and SQIVND (reference sequence). With 3 bases removed from V and 0 bases from J, the gap between germline ends came to 13 bases. This CDR3 comprises 16 residues. Written as DNA, the CDR3 is TGTGCCAGTAGTATCAGGCCACCTCCTAGCACAGATACGCAGTATTTT. Its translation is CASSIRPPPSTDTQYF.

V gene TRBV10-2 combines with J gene TRBJ2-2, with a weak D call TRBD2 (6 bases). Germline values: CDR1 WSHSY, CDR2 SAAADI. V shed 6 bases and J shed 4 bases, with 12 bases lying between them. The CDR3 runs 14 residues. CDR3: CASSPSVLTGELFF. CDR3 nucleotide sequence: TGCGCCAGCAGCCCTAGCGTCCTCACCGGGGAGCTGTTTTTT.

The rearrangement links TRBV7-6 to TRBJ2-5; 8 bases fit TRBD2. The CDR3 consists of 17 residues. CDR1 is SGHVS, CDR2 FNYEAQ, per germline. V shed 3 bases and J 3 bases; nucleotides not matched to a gene: 12. CDR3 region: CASSLSRGAGVEETQYF. CDR3 nucleotide sequence: TGTGCCAGCAGCTTGTCGAGGGGAGCGGGAGTGGAAGAGACCCAGTACTTC.

This clone appeared a few times. Other DNA sequences of this sample code for an identical CDR3. V usage is TRBV4-2 and J usage is TRBJ2-7; D is possibly TRBD2 (6 bases). The V end was cut by 0 bases, the J end by 0 bases, with 9 bases between. This CDR3 is built from 15 residues. CDR1 and CDR2 (germline): LGHNA, YNFKEQ. The CDR3 sequence is CASSQERGSSYEQYF. DNA of the CDR3: TGTGCCAGCAGCCAAGAGCGGGGCAGCTCCTACGAGCAGTACTTC.

CDR3 sequence: CASSLLPGQGSTGELFF. The CDR3 DNA sequence: TGTGCCAGCAGCTTACTGCCGGGACAGGGGTCCACCGGGGAGCTGTTTTTT. This chain uses TRBV7-7 with TRBJ2-2; 10 nucleotides align to TRBD1. CDR1 is SSHAT and CDR2 is FNYEAQ in the germline V gene (reference sequence). Losses at the gene ends were 2 bases for V and 4 bases for J; bases not matched to a gene: 7. The CDR3 sequence is 17 residues long.

CDR3 nucleotides: TGCGCCAGCAGCGCAATCGGGACAGGATACAATGAGCAGTTCTTC. Translated: CASSAIGTGYNEQFF. The rearrangement joins TRBV5-1 to TRBJ2-1; 8 nucleotides match TRBD1. Trimming at V came to 4 bases and at J to 4 bases, leaving 7 bases not matched to a gene. The CDR3 runs to 15 residues. CDR1 and CDR2 from the germline V gene are SGHRS and YFSETQ.

The chain is built from TRBV5-6 and TRBJ2-5, with 10 nucleotides matching TRBD1. Germline V gene lookup returns CDR1 SGHDT and CDR2 YYEEEE. J lost 4 bases, V lost 3 bases, and 9 bases had no gene match. This CDR3 spans 16 amino acids. CDR3 protein: CASSSPGTGDRETQYF. For the CDR3, the DNA is TGTGCCAGCAGCTCCCCCGGGACAGGGGATCGAGAGACCCAGTACTTC.

DNA of the CDR3: TGCGCCAGCAGCCAGAGATCGGGTGATCCTGGAGATACGCAGTATTTT. As protein: CASSQRSGDPGDTQYF. The chain joins TRBV4-1 to TRBJ2-3; D not certain. The CDR3 has 16 residues. Germline lookup yields CDR1 MGHRA and CDR2 YSYEKL. V was clipped by 3 bases and J by 5 bases, with 18 bases between them.

The chain employs TRBV29-1 and TRBJ1-1; 8 bases map to TRBD1. The CDR3 has 11 amino acids. The V segment lost 6 bases and the J segment 8 bases; nucleotides outside the gene matches: 5. Germline V CDR1 and CDR2: SQVTM, ANQGSEA. CDR3 DNA sequence: TGCAGCGTAGCAAGGACAGGGGAAGCTTTCTTT. Translated, it gives CSVARTGEAFF.

This chain joins TRBV12-5 and TRBJ2-3, with D maybe TRBD1 (6 bases). Germline V CDR1 and CDR2: LGHNT, FRNRAP. This CDR3 contains 19 residues. Trimming took 2 bases from V and 0 from J, leaving 21 bases between them. CDR3 amino acids: CASGLPQDSRDTSTDTQYF. The CDR3 nucleotides are TGTGCTAGTGGTTTGCCACAGGACAGTAGGGATACTAGCACAGATACGCAGTATTTT.

This chain joins TRBV11-3 and TRBJ2-1; 9 bases are a match to TRBD2. V was pared by 5 bases and J by 6 bases, with 8 bases of the junction left unmatched. The CDR3 contains 15 residues. Germline V lookup: CDR1 SGHNT, CDR2 YENEEA. CDR3 sequence: CASSTRLAAPNEQFF. CDR3 DNA: TGTGCCAGCAGCACCCGACTAGCGGCACCCAATGAGCAGTTCTTC.

CDR3 in amino acids: CASSEGQGPYSNQPQHF. In DNA form, the CDR3 reads TGTGCCAGCAGTGAAGGACAGGGGCCATATAGCAATCAGCCCCAGCATTTT. The chain has TRBV6-1 and TRBJ1-5; 8 nucleotides match TRBD1. The CDR3 length is 17 residues. CDR1 is MNHNS, CDR2 SASEGT, per germline. V shed 1 base, J shed 0 bases, and the junction held 5 bases outside the gene matches.

V usage is TRBV7-2 and J usage is TRBJ1-5; TRBD1 aligns across 7 bases. J was trimmed by 4 bases and V by 2 bases; bases with no gene match: 8. The CDR3 totals 16 residues. CDR1 and CDR2 from the germline V gene are SGHTA and FQGNSA. The CDR3: CASSLRSGTVNQPQHF. CDR3 coding DNA: TGTGCCAGCAGCTTACGGTCAGGGACAGTTAATCAGCCCCAGCATTTT.

The chain couples TRBV29-1 to TRBJ2-7, with 7 bases identical to TRBD1. The CDR3 contains 14 residues. Per germline, CDR1 SQVTM and CDR2 ANQGSEA. V shed 5 bases, J shed 3 bases, and the junction held 10 bases outside the gene matches. CDR3 coding DNA: TGCAGCGTTCAGGGGACAGTCGGTGGCTACGAGCAGTACTTC. Protein product: CSVQGTVGGYEQYF.

This rearrangement joins TRBV21-1 to TRBJ1-6; the table assigns TRBD1, which was not confirmed against the DNA. TRBV21-1 is marked as a pseudogene. There are 20 residues in the CDR3. The CDR3: CASSTQPGQGPRTENSPLHF. In DNA, the CDR3 is TGTGCCAGCAGCACTCAGCCGGGACAGGGACCACGGACGGAGAATTCACCCCTCCACTTT.